The entry below gives a single T cell receptor (beta chain) sequence along with its context. In the authors' methods: Reference gene primer amplification gave estimated nucleated cell counts. Clones were read by immunoSEQ multiplex PCR, and TCRdb kept only the in-frame ones, dropping some. Clone size and the V and J calls come from that table; the DNA yielded D and trimming. The sample carries some 96,000 clones, more than 75% recorded once. Germline V gives CDR1 LGHNA, CDR2 YSLEER. This CDR3 region has 14 residues. V shed 4 bases and J shed 9 bases, with 16 bases lying between them. The data are from a study of blood T cell repertoires in COVID-19. Study at large: The samples span acute and convalescent COVID-19 from the United States, Italy and Spain. PBMCs, B-cell-depleted T cells, or T cells provided the cDNA or gDNA that made up the material.

This clonotype originated in a man younger than 40 in a cohort sampled during active COVID-19. The chain couples TRBV4-3 to TRBJ2-1; no definite D call. Sequenced material: peripheral blood. As DNA, the CDR3 is TGCGCCAGCAGCCTGGGCCCTGCCCAGCCTGAGCAGTTCTTC. Protein product: CASSLGPAQPEQFF.